This TCR beta chain was observed in a study of CD8+CD57+ T cells in acquired aplastic anemia. The CDR3 spans 14 residues. V was clipped by 7 bases and J by 0 bases, with 7 bases between them. Germline CDR1 reads LNHNV; CDR2 reads YYDKDF (reference sequence). Profiles of TCR beta VDJ and CDR3 were generated from a genomic DNA template. TCRdb re-called the reads through MiXCR, storing one row per CDR3 protein. In the table there are about 200,000 distinct CDR3 sequences, 60% to 80% of which are singletons. By flow cytometry, patients selected for sequencing had shown an expansion of CD8+CD57+ cells. Sequencing used sorted CD4+, CD8+, or CD8+CD57+ T cells (not recorded which) from PBMCs. The J gene is TRBJ1-6, the V gene TRBV15; no definite D call. This TCR was recovered from a human donor with aplastic anemia. This chain's CDR3 is CATKRVSYNSPLHF. The CDR3 DNA sequence: TGTGCCACCAAGAGAGTCTCCTATAATTCACCCCTCCACTTT.